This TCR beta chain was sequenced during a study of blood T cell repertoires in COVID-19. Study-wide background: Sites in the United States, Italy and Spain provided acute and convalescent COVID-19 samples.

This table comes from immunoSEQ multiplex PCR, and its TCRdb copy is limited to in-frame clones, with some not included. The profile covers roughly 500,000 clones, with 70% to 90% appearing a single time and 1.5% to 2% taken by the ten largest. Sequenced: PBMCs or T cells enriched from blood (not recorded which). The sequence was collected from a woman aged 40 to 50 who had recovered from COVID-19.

CDR3 protein: CAITCAGKETQYF. The DNA for the CDR3 is TGTGCCATCACATGTGCAGGGAAAGAGACCCAGTACTTC. The chain uses TRBV6-5 and TRBJ2-5, with D possibly being TRBD1 (5 bases). The germline CDR1 and CDR2 sequences are MNHEY and SVGAGI. Trimming removed 10 bases at V and 3 bases at J, with 15 bases between. The CDR3 totals 13 residues.